These 20 T cell receptor beta chains were all obtained from the same sample, sequenced in a study of shared clonotypes between healthy human individuals. TCRdb's copy holds only in-frame clones and misses some; the assay was immunoSEQ multiplex PCR. In the table there are 2 million to 2.5 million clones, under 97% of which are singletons. The source material was naive CD4+ T cells sorted from blood. Subset defined: CD45RA+ positively selected. The receptors were sampled from a man aged 18 to 30 in good health.

Regarding this clone: The sample holds other DNA sequences that translate to the same CDR3. CDR3 nucleotide sequence: TGCGCCAGCAGTCAGGGAGGAACTAATGAAAAACTGTTTTTT. Its translation is CASSQGGTNEKLFF. This chain connects TRBV5-1 to TRBJ1-4; D might be TRBD1 (5 bases). This CDR3 is built from 14 residues. CDR1 is SGHRS and CDR2 is YFSETQ in the germline V gene. The germline V and J ends were trimmed by 5 bases and 1 base, with 9 bases remaining between them.

Only one count was recorded for this clone. V is TRBV19 and J is TRBJ2-7; 10 bases map to TRBD1. This CDR3 is 16 amino acids long. Per the germline V gene, CDR1 is LNHDA and CDR2 is SQIVND (reference sequence). Losses at the gene ends were 3 bases for V and 3 bases for J; bases not matched to a gene: 8. The CDR3 DNA follows: TGTGCCAGTAGTATTCTCCCGGGACAGGGGAACTACGAGCAGTACTTC. This codes for CASSILPGQGNYEQYF.

The chain's CDR3 is CAINSDRSRGYTF. CDR3 nucleotide sequence: TGTGCCATCAATTCGGACAGGAGTAGGGGCTACACCTTC. The rearrangement joins TRBV10-3 to TRBJ1-2; 7 positions match TRBD1. The CDR3 is 13 residues long. Trimming at V came to 7 bases and at J to 8 bases, leaving 10 bases not matched to a gene. Germline lookup yields CDR1 ENHRY and CDR2 SYGVKD.

V gene TRBV2 combines with J gene TRBJ2-7, with 8 nucleotides matching TRBD2. The CDR3 is made up of 15 amino acids. Germline trimming cut 6 bases from V and 0 bases from J; bases unmatched to any gene: 7. Germline-derived CDR1 and CDR2 are SNHLY and FYNNEI. CDR3 sequence reads: CASSQIAGTSYEQYF. CDR3 sequence (DNA): TGTGCCAGCAGCCAAATAGCGGGAACCTCCTACGAGCAGTACTTC.

V gene TRBV5-1 combines with J gene TRBJ1-1, with D possibly matching TRBD1 (5 bases). Deletions cut 1 base from V and 3 bases from J, with 28 bases between. CDR3 length: 20 residues. The germline gives CDR1 SGHRS, CDR2 YFSETQ. The CDR3 DNA follows: TGCGCCAGCAGCTTGTTTGGGGCTAGGAGGCTCCAGACGATTTACACTGAAGCTTTCTTT. Protein product: CASSLFGARRLQTIYTEAFF. Full variable domain (rest looked up from reference TRBV5-1 and TRBJ1-1): KAGVTQTPRYLIKTRGQQVTLSCSPISGHRSVSWYQQTPGQGLQFLFEYFSETQRNKGNFPGRFSGRQFSNSRSEMNVSTLELGDSALYLCASSLFGARRLQTIYTEAFFGQGTRLTVV.

The rearrangement uses TRBV30 and TRBJ1-4; the D gene is possibly TRBD1 (6 bases). Germline V gives CDR1 GTSNPN, CDR2 SVGIG (reference sequence). V shed 3 bases and J shed 8 bases, with 16 bases lying between them. The CDR3 sequence is 14 residues long. This chain's CDR3 is CAWSSSQRGEKLFF. The CDR3 DNA follows: TGTGCCTGGAGCTCGTCTCAGAGGGGGGAAAAACTGTTTTTT.

This CDR3 reads CASSQLAGYTDTQYF. DNA for the CDR3: TGTGCCAGCAGCCAGCTAGCGGGGTACACAGATACGCAGTATTTT. The chain couples TRBV7-2 to TRBJ2-3, with TRBD2 identical over 9 bases. Germline V gene lookup returns CDR1 SGHTA and CDR2 FQGNSA. Trimming removed 5 bases from V and 2 bases from J; junction bases left unmatched: 5. The CDR3 loop spans 15 amino acids.

The chain has TRBV2 and TRBJ2-1; possibly TRBD1 for D (6 bases). Trimming removed 3 bases from V and 0 bases from J, with 15 bases in between. Germline CDR1 and CDR2: SNHLY and FYNNEI. CDR3 size: 17 residues. CDR3 region: CASSDVGALNSYNEQFF. In nucleotides, the CDR3 is TGTGCCAGCAGTGACGTGGGGGCCTTAAACTCCTACAATGAGCAGTTCTTC.

The genes are TRBV5-1 and TRBJ2-1, with TRBD1 identical over 11 bases. CDR3 length equals 17 residues. V shed 5 bases and J 8 bases; nucleotides not matched to a gene: 15. Germline CDR1 is SGHRS and CDR2 is YFSETQ. CDR3 sequence reads: CASRSSIVGDRGDEQFF. The CDR3 nucleotides are TGCGCCAGCAGAAGCTCAATAGTCGGGGACAGGGGGGATGAGCAGTTCTTC.

This clone was detected once. V gene TRBV2 combines with J gene TRBJ1-2, with D tentatively TRBD1 (5 bases). CDR1 and CDR2 from the germline V gene are SNHLY and FYNNEI. The CDR3 runs 11 residues. With 9 bases removed from V and 4 bases from J, the gap between germline ends came to 9 bases. The CDR3 sequence is CASSRAYGYTF. CDR3 nucleotide sequence: TGTGCCAGTAGCAGGGCCTATGGCTACACCTTC.

This chain links TRBV6-1 with TRBJ1-6; TRBD1 matches 7 bases. With V trimmed by 4 bases and J by 4 bases, 10 bases remained unmatched. Germline V gene lookup returns CDR1 MNHNS and CDR2 SASEGT. This CDR3 is 17 amino acids long. The CDR3 protein is CASSVGSAGGYNSPLHF. Here the CDR3 DNA reads TGTGCCAGCAGTGTCGGCTCTGCAGGGGGGTATAATTCACCCCTCCACTTT.

This chain joins TRBV5-1 and TRBJ2-7; D remains ambiguous. Per the germline V gene, CDR1 is SGHRS and CDR2 is YFSETQ. V gave up 4 bases and J gave up 3 bases, with 14 bases separating them. This CDR3 is 14 amino acids long. The CDR3 here is CASSPEYSGYEQYF. CDR3 nucleotides: TGCGCCAGCAGCCCGGAGTACTCGGGCTACGAGCAGTACTTC.

For this clone: Other DNA sequences in this specimen translate into the identical CDR3. The V call is TRBV30, the J call TRBJ1-1; TRBD1 matches at 7 bases. CDR1 and CDR2 from the germline V gene are GTSNPN and SVGIG (reference sequence). This CDR3 is built from 12 residues. Trimming at V came to 1 base and at J to 5 bases, leaving 1 base not matched to a gene. The CDR3 region has the DNA TGTGCCTGGAGTGACAGGGGTACTGAAGCTTTCTTT. Amino acids: CAWSDRGTEAFF.

The chain links TRBV25-1 to TRBJ2-7, with D perhaps matching TRBD1 (6 bases). CDR1 is MGHDK, CDR2 SYGVNS, per germline. V lost 3 bases and J 1 base, leaving 7 bases between the germline ends. The CDR3 totals 13 residues. The CDR3 loop is CASSETGSYEQYF. CDR3 DNA sequence: TGTGCCAGCAGTGAGACAGGTTCCTACGAGCAGTACTTC.

This chain links TRBV5-4 with TRBJ2-1, with no clear D. The CDR3 runs 15 residues. Germline assignment: CDR1 SGHNT and CDR2 YYREEE (reference sequence). Trimming removed 0 bases at V and 0 bases at J, with 7 bases between. The CDR3 bases are TGTGCCAGCAGCTTGGCCCCTTCCTCCTACAATGAGCAGTTCTTC. Translation gives CASSLAPSSYNEQFF.

CDR3 protein: CASSLTTGKAFF. CDR3 nucleotides: TGTGCCAGCAGCTTAACAACAGGGAAAGCTTTCTTT. V gene TRBV7-2 combines with J gene TRBJ1-1, with D perhaps matching TRBD1 (6 bases). Germline lookup yields CDR1 SGHTA and CDR2 FQGNSA. Trimming pared 2 bases from V and 9 bases from J, leaving 10 bases between. This CDR3 contains 12 residues. Looking up the rest from reference TRBV7-2 and TRBJ1-1 gives the full variable domain: GAGVSQSPSNKVTEKGKDVELRCDPISGHTALYWYRQSLGQGLEFLIYFQGNSAPDKSGLPSDRFSAERTGGSVSTLTIQRTQQEDSAVYLCASSLTTGKAFFGQGTRLTVV.

In nucleotides, the CDR3 is TGTGCCAGCAGCCCAGCGGGGGGATCCTACGAGCAGTACTTC. Protein: CASSPAGGSYEQYF. V and J are TRBV6-1 and TRBJ2-7; 9 nucleotides match TRBD2. The junction had 4 bases not matched to a gene; V was cut back by 6 bases and J by 1 base. Germline V gene sequence: CDR1 MNHNS, CDR2 SASEGT. The CDR3 has 14 amino acids.

The chain is built from TRBV28 and TRBJ1-2; D is perhaps TRBD1 (5 bases). V lost 5 bases, J lost 4 bases, and 11 bases lay in between. Germline V CDR1 and CDR2: MDHEN, SYDVKM. CDR3 length: 13 amino acids. CDR3 sequence (DNA): TGTGCCAGCAGTCCAGGGATAAGCTATGGCTACACCTTC. Its protein is CASSPGISYGYTF.

The chain employs TRBV10-3 and TRBJ2-7, with TRBD2 identical over 8 bases. The CDR3 runs 13 residues. In germline, CDR1 is ENHRY, CDR2 SYGVKD. V was clipped by 10 bases and J by 0 bases; unmatched bases: 5. The CDR3 region has the DNA TGTGCCACCTTTAGCGGGACCTCCTACGAGCAGTACTTC. Protein product: CATFSGTSYEQYF.

The chain joins TRBV6-1 to TRBJ1-6, with 8 positions matching TRBD1. CDR1 is MNHNS, CDR2 SASEGT, per germline. J was trimmed by 6 bases and V by 2 bases; bases with no gene match: 6. CDR3 size: 16 residues. CDR3 in DNA: TGTGCCAGCAGTGAATGGCCGGACAGGGTTAATTCACCCCTCCACTTT. Its translation is CASSEWPDRVNSPLHF.